This TCR beta chain was captured by sequencing in a study of T cells after yellow fever vaccination. CDR1 and CDR2 (germline): DFQATT, SNEGSKA (reference sequence). The CDR3 has 16 residues. V was clipped by 2 bases and J by 2 bases, with 17 bases between them. About this clonotype: What it binds is not known.

Synthesis of TCR cDNA relied on 5'RACE template switching, which attached a universal primer site and UMIs. One entry per CDR3 protein results from TCRdb running MiXCR on the 5' RACE reads. The sample yields about 500,000 distinct CDR3 sequences, about 15% seen once. Study observations and caveats: Just a small share of clonotypes turned up in the CD4 compartment as well as the CD8 compartment. Abundant clonotypes from the bulk population could get into FACS-sorted repertoires as contaminants. Post-booster samples contained most primary-vaccination clones (around 95% CD4, about 85% CD8).

The sample consisted of PBMCs, taken 5 to 6 days after the first yellow fever vaccination. This TCR came from a man in his late teens or twenties who received the YFV17D yellow fever vaccine. This chain connects TRBV20-1 to TRBJ2-3, with a tentative D call TRBD1 (6 bases). Here the CDR3 reads CSARTLNRDVTDTQYF. DNA for the CDR3: TGCAGTGCTAGAACCCTTAACAGGGACGTCACAGATACGCAGTATTTT.